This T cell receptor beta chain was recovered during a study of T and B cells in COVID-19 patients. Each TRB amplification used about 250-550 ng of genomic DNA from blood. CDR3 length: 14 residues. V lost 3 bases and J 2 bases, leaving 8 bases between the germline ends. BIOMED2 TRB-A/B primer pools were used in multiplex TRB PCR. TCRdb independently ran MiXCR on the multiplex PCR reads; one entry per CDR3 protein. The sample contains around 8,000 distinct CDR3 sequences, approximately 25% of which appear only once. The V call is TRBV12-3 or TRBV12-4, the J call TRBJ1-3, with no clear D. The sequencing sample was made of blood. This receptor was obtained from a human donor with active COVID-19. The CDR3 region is CASSLGFTGNTIYF. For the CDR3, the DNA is TGTGCCAGCAGTTTGGGCTTCACTGGAAACACCATATATTTT.